This is a list of T cell receptor beta chains from one sample in a study of T cells in localized non-small cell lung cancer. Profiling relied on immunoSEQ multiplex PCR, and the TCRdb table lists in-frame clones only, not all of them. Of under 150,000 clones detected, about 89% appear once; the ten largest clones hold about 1.5%. The material was peripheral blood, obtained before any cancer treatment. The receptors stem from a female donor over 55 with stage I lung adenocarcinoma. Both conserved end residues are part of each CDR3.

cdr3_aa v_call
CATSVRDRGEQFF TRBV15
CASSIGLARNTGELFF TRBV7-9
CASRNRGGTYEQYF TRBV6-5
CASSGGRGSNTDTQYF TRBV2
CASEGGNTDTQYF TRBV2
CASSLTAQGYYGYTF TRBV7-9
CASGWGVETQYF TRBV6-5
CASSTGLAGGGGELFF TRBV5-1
CASSQDSGTPMDTEAFF TRBV14
CASTKNAGGPSYEQYF TRBV6-6